This passage covers 8 T cell receptor beta chains from one sample sequenced in a study of blood T cells in healthy people across ages. Using a J-beta primer mix together with a sample-barcoded 5' primer, a second PCR was run for roughly 7 to 12 cycles. MiXCR, applied by TCRdb to the 5' RACE reads, yields one record per CDR3 protein. This sample carries hundreds of thousands of distinct CDR3 sequences, 20% to 30% of them seen once, and the ten largest clones take 9.4%. These same data were also listed under a study on T cells of mothers and their children.

The sample was blood. The receptors derive from a boy aged 10-17 years in good health.

V gene TRBV7-2 combines with J gene TRBJ1-2; no reliable D call. The CDR3 spans 14 residues. Per the germline V gene, CDR1 is SGHTA and CDR2 is FQGNSA. V lost 5 bases to trimming and J lost 6 bases, with 16 bases between them. The CDR3 protein is CASSRPSEAHGYTF. CDR3 DNA sequence: TGTGCCAGCAGCCGACCCTCGGAGGCCCATGGCTACACCTTC.

A few counts support this clonotype. The V and J genes are TRBV7-2 and TRBJ1-4; 7 bases fit TRBD1. This CDR3 region has 18 residues. J was trimmed by 4 bases and V by 2 bases; bases with no gene match: 13. Germline V gene lookup returns CDR1 SGHTA and CDR2 FQGNSA. The CDR3 reads CASSLSLSGQEFNEKLFF. In DNA, the CDR3 is TGTGCCAGCAGCTTATCCCTATCCGGACAGGAGTTTAATGAAAAACTGTTTTTT.

The rearrangement uses TRBV6-5 and TRBJ2-2; no clear D. Trimming took off 6 bases at V and 0 bases at J, with 8 bases between the two ends. This CDR3 has 14 residues. In germline, CDR1 is MNHEY, CDR2 SVGAGI. The CDR3 region has the DNA TGTGCCAGCAGGGGCGCACCGAACACCGGGGAGCTGTTTTTT. Translating it yields CASRGAPNTGELFF.

The chain recombines TRBV20-1 with TRBJ2-1; 7 bases map to TRBD2. CDR3 length equals 16 residues. V shed 3 bases and J 1 base; nucleotides not matched to a gene: 9. Germline CDR1 and CDR2: DFQATT and SNEGSKA (reference sequence). The CDR3: CSARRGVGGSYNEQFF. CDR3 DNA sequence: TGCAGTGCTAGGCGGGGAGTGGGGGGGTCCTACAATGAGCAGTTCTTC.

This chain uses TRBV27 with TRBJ2-7; D not certain. V lost 6 bases to trimming and J lost 4 bases, with 16 bases between them. Germline assignment: CDR1 MNHEY and CDR2 SMNVEV (reference sequence). This CDR3 spans 14 amino acids. CDR3 in DNA: TGTGCCAGCAGACCCCCCCTGAAGTTATACGAGCAGTACTTC. Encoded protein: CASRPPLKLYEQYF.

The DNA for the CDR3 is TGTGCCAGCAGTTTAACGAGGACGAACGAGCAGTACTTC. Translating gives CASSLTRTNEQYF. This sequence joins TRBV12-3 or TRBV12-4 and TRBJ2-7; D unclear. The CDR3 loop spans 13 amino acids. V lost 2 bases and J lost 5, with 10 bases in between.

The chain links TRBV4-3 to TRBJ2-2; D is undetermined. Trimming pared 3 bases from V and 0 bases from J, leaving 11 bases between. Germline V gene sequence: CDR1 LGHNA, CDR2 YSLEER. The CDR3 covers 16 residues. The CDR3 nucleotides read TGCGCCAGCAGCCAGGCGAGCTACGCGAACACCGGGGAGCTGTTTTTT. Residues: CASSQASYANTGELFF.

A few counts support this clonotype. The chain has TRBV2 and TRBJ2-2; D may be TRBD2 (5 bases). This CDR3 has 12 amino acids. Germline loops: CDR1 SNHLY, CDR2 FYNNEI. V was pared by 7 bases and J by 6 bases, with 9 bases between. The CDR3 loop reads CASILGAGELFF. DNA of the CDR3: TGTGCCAGCATCCTGGGAGCCGGGGAGCTGTTTTTT.